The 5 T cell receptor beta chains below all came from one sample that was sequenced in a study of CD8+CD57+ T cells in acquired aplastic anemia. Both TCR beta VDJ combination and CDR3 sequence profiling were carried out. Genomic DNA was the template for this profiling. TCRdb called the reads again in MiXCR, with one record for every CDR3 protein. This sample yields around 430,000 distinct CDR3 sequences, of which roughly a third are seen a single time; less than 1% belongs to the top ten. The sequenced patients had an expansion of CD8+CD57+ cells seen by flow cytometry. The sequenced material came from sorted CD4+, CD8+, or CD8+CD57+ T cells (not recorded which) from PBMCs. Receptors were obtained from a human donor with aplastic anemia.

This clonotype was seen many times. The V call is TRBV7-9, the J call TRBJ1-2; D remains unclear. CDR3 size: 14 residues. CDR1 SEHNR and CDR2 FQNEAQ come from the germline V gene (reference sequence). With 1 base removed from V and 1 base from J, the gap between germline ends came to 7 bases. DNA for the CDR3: TGTGCCAGCAGCTTAGTTGGCAGTAACTATGGCTACACCTTC. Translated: CASSLVGSNYGYTF.

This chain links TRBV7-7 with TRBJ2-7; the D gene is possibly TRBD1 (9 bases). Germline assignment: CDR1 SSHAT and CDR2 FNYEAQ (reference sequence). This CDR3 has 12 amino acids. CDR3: CASGTGTYEQYF. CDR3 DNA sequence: TGTGCTAGCGGGACAGGGACCTACGAGCAGTACTTC.

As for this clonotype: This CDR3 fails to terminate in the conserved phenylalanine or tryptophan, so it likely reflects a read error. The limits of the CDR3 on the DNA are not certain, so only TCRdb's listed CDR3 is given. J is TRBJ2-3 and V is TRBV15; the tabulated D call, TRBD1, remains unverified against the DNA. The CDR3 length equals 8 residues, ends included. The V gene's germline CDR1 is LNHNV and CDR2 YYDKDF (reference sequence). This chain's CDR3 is CATSRTAG.

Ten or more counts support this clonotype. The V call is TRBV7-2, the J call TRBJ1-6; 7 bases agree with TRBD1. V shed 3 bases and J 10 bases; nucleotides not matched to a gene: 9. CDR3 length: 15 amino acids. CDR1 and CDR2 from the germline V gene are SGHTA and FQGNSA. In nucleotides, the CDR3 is TGTGCCAGCAGCTTTTTAGACAGGGAGATCTCACCCCTCCACTTT. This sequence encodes CASSFLDREISPLHF.

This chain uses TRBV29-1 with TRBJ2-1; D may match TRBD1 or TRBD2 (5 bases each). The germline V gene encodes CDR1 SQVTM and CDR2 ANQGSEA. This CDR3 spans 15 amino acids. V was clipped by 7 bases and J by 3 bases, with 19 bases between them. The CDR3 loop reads CSANPLRDLYNEQFF. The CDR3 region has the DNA TGCAGCGCAAACCCTTTACGGGACCTCTACAATGAGCAGTTCTTC.